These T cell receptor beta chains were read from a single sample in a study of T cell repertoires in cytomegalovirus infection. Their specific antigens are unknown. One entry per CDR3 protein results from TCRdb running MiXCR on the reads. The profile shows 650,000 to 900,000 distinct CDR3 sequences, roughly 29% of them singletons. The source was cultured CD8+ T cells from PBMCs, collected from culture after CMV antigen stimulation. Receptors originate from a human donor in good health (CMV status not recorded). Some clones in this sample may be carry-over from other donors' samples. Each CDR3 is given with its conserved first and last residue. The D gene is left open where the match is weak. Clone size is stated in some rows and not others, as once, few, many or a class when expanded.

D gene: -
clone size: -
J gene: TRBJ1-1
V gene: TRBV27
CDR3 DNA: TGTGCCAGCAGTTTGTTACAGTCCAACACTGAAGCTTTCTTT
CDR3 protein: CASSLLQSNTEAFF

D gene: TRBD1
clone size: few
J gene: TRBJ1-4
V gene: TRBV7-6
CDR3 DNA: TGTGCCAGCAGCGAACAGGGGGCGTCGGCAACTAATGAAAAACTGTTTTTT
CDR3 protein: CASSEQGASATNEKLFF

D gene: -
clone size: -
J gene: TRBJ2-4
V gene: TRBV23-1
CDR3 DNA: TGCGCCAGCAGTCAATCTGGGCAGGATACCCGAAGAGCCAAAAACATTCAGTACTTC
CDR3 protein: CASSQSGQDTRRAKNIQYF

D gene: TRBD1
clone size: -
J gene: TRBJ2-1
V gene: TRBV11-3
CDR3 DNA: TGTGCCAGCAGCGTCACAGGGGGTCGAAATGAGCAGTTCTTC
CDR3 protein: CASSVTGGRNEQFF

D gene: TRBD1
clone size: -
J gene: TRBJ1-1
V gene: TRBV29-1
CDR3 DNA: TGCAGCGCTGGAAGGGACAGGGCCACTGAAGCTTTCTTT
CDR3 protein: CSAGRDRATEAFF

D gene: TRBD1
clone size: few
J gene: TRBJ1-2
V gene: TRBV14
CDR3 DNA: TGTGCCAGCAGCCAAGATTCGGGACAGGCCTCCTATGGCTACACCTTC
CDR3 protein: CASSQDSGQASYGYTF

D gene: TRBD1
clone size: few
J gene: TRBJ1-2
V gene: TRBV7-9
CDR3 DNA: TGTGCCAGCAGCCCAATTACATCGATGGGACAGGCATACTATGGCTACACCTTC
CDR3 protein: CASSPITSMGQAYYGYTF

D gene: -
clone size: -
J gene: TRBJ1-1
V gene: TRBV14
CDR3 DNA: TGTGCCAGCAGCCAACCTAGACAGAACACTGAAGCTTTCTTT
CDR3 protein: CASSQPRQNTEAFF

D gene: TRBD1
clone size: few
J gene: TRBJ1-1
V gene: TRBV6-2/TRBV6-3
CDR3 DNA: TGTGCCAGCAGTCTTCCCAGGGGGCCACATCTTAACACTGAAGCTTTCTTT
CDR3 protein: CASSLPRGPHLNTEAFF

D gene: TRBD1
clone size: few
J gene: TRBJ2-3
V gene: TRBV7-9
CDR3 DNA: TGTGCCAGCAGGGGGGGACAGGGCACAGATACGCAGTATTTT
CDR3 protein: CASRGGQGTDTQYF

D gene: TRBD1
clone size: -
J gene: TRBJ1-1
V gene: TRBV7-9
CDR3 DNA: TGTGCCAGCAGCTTAGGGAACAGGGGGCACCAACCGTTTGAAGCTTTCTTT
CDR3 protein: CASSLGNRGHQPFEAFF

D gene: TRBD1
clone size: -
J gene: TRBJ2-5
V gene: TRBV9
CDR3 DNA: TGTGCCAGCAGCCCCCCGGGACAGGGAACGACCCAGTACTTC
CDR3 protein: CASSPPGQGTTQYF

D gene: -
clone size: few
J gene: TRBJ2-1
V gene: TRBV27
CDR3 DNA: TGTGCCAGCAGTTGGACGCACAATGAGCAGTTCTTC
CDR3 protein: CASSWTHNEQFF

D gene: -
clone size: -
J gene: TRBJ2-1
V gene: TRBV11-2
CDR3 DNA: TGTGCCAGCAGCCAGAATTTGGAGCAGTTCTTC
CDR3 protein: CASSQNLEQFF

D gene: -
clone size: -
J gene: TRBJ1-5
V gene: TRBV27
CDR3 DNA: TGTGCCAGCAGCCACGTCGGGGGGAGAGTCAATCAGCCCCAGCATTTT
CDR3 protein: CASSHVGGRVNQPQHF

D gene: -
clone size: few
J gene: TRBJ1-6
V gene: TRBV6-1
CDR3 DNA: TGTGCCAGTAGGACGGGCCCGAGCTCCTATAATTCACCCCTCCACTTT
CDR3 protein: CASRTGPSSYNSPLHF

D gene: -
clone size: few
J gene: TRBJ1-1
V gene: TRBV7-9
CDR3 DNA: TGTGCCAGCAGCTTTGTACAGACTGAAGCTTTCTTT
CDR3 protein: CASSFVQTEAFF

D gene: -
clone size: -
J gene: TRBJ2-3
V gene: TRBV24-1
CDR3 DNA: TGTGCCACCCGACAGACCCCCGGCGATACGCAGTATTTT
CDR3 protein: CATRQTPGDTQYF

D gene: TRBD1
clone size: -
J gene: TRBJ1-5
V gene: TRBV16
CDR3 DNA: TGTGCCAGCAGCCAAGGGGGGGGACAGAATCAGCCCCAGCATTTT
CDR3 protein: CASSQGGGQNQPQHF

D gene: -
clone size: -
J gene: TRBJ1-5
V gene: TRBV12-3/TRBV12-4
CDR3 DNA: TGTGCCAGCACCGACGGCTCCCTTGGCAATCAGCCCCAGCAATTT
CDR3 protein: CASTDGSLGNQPQQF

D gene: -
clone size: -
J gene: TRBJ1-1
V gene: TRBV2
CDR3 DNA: TGTGCCACCGTATCGCGGGGGCTGATGAACACTGAAGCTTTCTTT
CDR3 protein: CATVSRGLMNTEAFF

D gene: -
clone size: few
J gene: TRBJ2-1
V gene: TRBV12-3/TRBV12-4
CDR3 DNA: TGTGCCAGCAGTTTCGGACTCGTCAATGAGCAGTTCTTC
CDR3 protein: CASSFGLVNEQFF

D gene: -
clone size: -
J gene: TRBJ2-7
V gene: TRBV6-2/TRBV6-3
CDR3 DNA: TGTGCCAGCAGTCTTGGACAGCCCGAGCAGTACTTC
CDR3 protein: CASSLGQPEQYF

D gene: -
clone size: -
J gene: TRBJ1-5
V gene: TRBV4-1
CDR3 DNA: TGCGCCAGCAGTACAGGACCCCGGACCAATCAGCCCCAGCATTTT
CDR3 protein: CASSTGPRTNQPQHF

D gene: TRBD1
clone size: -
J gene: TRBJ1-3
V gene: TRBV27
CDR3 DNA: TGTGCCAGCAGTAGAGACAGGGGTATCTCTGGAAACACCATATATTTT
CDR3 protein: CASSRDRGISGNTIYF

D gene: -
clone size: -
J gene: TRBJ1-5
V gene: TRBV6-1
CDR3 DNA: TGTGCCAGCAGTAAAGGAGTCAATAGCAATCAGCCCCAGCATTTT
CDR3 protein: CASSKGVNSNQPQHF

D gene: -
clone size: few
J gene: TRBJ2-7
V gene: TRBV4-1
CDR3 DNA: TGCGCCAGCAGCCAAGGAGACCTACTTGGGGACGAGCAGTACTTC
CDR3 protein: CASSQGDLLGDEQYF

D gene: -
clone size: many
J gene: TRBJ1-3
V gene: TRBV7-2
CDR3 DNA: TGTGCCAGCAGCTTACCCCGGGACCCGAGCGATTCCACTGGAAACACCATATATTTT
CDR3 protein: CASSLPRDPSDSTGNTIYF

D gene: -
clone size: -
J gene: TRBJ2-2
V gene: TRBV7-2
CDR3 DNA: TGTGCCAGCAGCGCGGGGCCCGGGGAGCTGTTTTTT
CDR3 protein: CASSAGPGELFF

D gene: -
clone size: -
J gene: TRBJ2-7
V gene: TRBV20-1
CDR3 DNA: TGCAGTGCTAGTCCCTCGGTGGGGCTCGGGTATGAGCAGTACTTC
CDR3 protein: CSASPSVGLGYEQYF

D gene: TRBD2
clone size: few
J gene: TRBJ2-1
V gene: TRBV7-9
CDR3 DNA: TGTGCCAGCAGCGGGACGCAGACTAGCGGGGGATCAAACAATGAGCAGTTCTTC
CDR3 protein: CASSGTQTSGGSNNEQFF

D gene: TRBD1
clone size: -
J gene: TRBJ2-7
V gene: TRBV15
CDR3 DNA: TGTGCCACCAGTAATGACAGGGGGCTTACCTACGAGCAGTACTTC
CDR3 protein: CATSNDRGLTYEQYF

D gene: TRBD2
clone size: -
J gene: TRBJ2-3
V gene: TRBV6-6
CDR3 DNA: TGTGCCAGCGGAGCGGCCGGACTAGCGGGGGCCCGGGTAGATACGCAGTATTTT
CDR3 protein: CASGAAGLAGARVDTQYF

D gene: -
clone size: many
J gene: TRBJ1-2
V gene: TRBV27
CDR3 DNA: TGTGCCAGCAGTTTCGGGGGATACAATGGCTACACCTTC
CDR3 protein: CASSFGGYNGYTF

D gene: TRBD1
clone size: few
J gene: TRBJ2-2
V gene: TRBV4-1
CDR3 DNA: TGCGCCAGCAGCCAACGCCAGGTGGACAGGGGGCCAACCGGGGAGCTGTTTTTT
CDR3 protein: CASSQRQVDRGPTGELFF

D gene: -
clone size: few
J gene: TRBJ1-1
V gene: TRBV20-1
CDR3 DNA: TGCAGTGCTAAGGGCCTCGCGGACACTGAAGCTTTCTTT
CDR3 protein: CSAKGLADTEAFF

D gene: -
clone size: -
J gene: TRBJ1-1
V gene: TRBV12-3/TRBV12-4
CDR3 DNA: TGTGCCAGCTCACCTACGGGGGCCTTCACTGAAGCTTTCTTT
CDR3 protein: CASSPTGAFTEAFF

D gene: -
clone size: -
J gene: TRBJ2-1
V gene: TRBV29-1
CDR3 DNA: TGCAGCCGGGGGAACTCCTACAATGAGCAGTTCTTC
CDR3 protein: CSRGNSYNEQFF

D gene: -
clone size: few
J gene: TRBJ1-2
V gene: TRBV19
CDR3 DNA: TGTGCCAGTAGTATGGGGGGAACTGACTACACCTTC
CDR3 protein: CASSMGGTDYTF

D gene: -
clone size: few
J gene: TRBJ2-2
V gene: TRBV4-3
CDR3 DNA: TGCGCCAGCAGCCCAAGAATTCTCACGGGACACCCGAACACCGGGGAGCTGTTTTTT
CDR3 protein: CASSPRILTGHPNTGELFF

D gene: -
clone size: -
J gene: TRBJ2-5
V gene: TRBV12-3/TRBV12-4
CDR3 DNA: TGTGCCAGCAGTCAACCCGGACGCCAAGAGACCCAGTACTTC
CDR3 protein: CASSQPGRQETQYF

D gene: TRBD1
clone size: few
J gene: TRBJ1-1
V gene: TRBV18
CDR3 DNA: TGTGCCAGCTCGCAAAGTCAGGGGGCCGGCACTGAAGCTTTCTTT
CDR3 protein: CASSQSQGAGTEAFF

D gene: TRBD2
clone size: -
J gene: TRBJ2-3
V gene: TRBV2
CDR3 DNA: TGTGCCAGCAGTGAAGCGCCTCCGGGACTAGCGGGGGGGCCCGGCACAGATACGCAGTATTTT
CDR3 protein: CASSEAPPGLAGGPGTDTQYF

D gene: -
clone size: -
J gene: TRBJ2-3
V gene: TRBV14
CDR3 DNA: TGTGCCAGCAGCCAAGAACAGGTGGGAGTGGATACGCAGTATTTT
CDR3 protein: CASSQEQVGVDTQYF

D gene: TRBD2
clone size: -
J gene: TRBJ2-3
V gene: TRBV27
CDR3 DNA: TGTGCCAGCAGATTAGCGGGGGGGCTCCCAGATACGCAGTATTTT
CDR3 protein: CASRLAGGLPDTQYF